The TCR beta chain described here comes from a study of cytomegalovirus exposure and HLA in healthy donors. For the study at large: Both the roughly 120 validation repertoires and the roughly 640 first-cohort repertoires used the same platform, as reported by a later analysis.

General observations from the study: A few of the chains that were CMV-associated were confirmed in vitro to be specific for CMV antigens. It was about 150 TCR beta chains that were listed as cytomegalovirus-associated. Accounts indicate the classifier identified cytomegalovirus status with strong specificity and sensitivity.

Worth noting for this clone: What it binds is not known.

Germline-derived CDR1 and CDR2 are MNHEY and SMNVEV (reference sequence). V was clipped by 0 bases and J by 8 bases, with 10 bases between them. The CDR3 extends over 13 amino acids. TCRdb keeps only in-frame clones here, not all; method: immunoSEQ multiplex PCR. Of approximately 140,000 clones in the sample, roughly 88% are singletons; the top ten hold 6.5% to 8.5%. The TCR comes from a woman aged 18-30 years in good health and CMV-seropositive. The sequenced sample was PBMCs. The chain employs TRBV27 and TRBJ1-2; a weak D match, TRBD1 (6 bases). CDR3 in DNA: TGTGCCAGCAGTTTATCGTCAGGGGTCGGCTACACCTTC. Translating it yields CASSLSSGVGYTF.